This T cell receptor (beta chain) originates from a study of T cell responses to AZD1222 COVID-19 vaccine. Profiled with immunoSEQ multiplex PCR; TCRdb holds only in-frame clones, not every one. The sample has about 160,000 clones, 70% to 90% seen once. As for this clone: What it recognizes is unknown.

Study-level points and caveats: Repertoires were sampled only after the peak T cell response. Baseline testing showed seropositivity in only six AZD1222 recipients. Spike was spanned by vaccine-associated CD4 TCRs, which were dominant at 160-218 and 743-854. Spike-specific TCR breadth and depth were elevated following two AZD1222 doses.

CDR1 and CDR2 (germline): MNHEY, SVGEGT. This CDR3 has 16 residues. The junction had 9 bases not matched to a gene; V was cut back by 1 base and J by 5 bases. The sequencing used peripheral blood, collected on day 0 of AZD1222 vaccination. The source of this sequence is an adult in good health. The chain uses TRBV6-2 or TRBV6-3 and TRBJ2-7, with TRBD1 matching 9 bases. This CDR3 reads CASSYYPGTGLHEQYF. CDR3 nucleotides: TGTGCCAGCAGTTACTATCCGGGGACAGGGCTCCACGAGCAGTACTTC.